Each of the 7 T cell receptor beta chains below was sequenced from the same sample in a study of T cell repertoires in cytomegalovirus infection. TCRdb recomputed calls from the reads with MiXCR, one row per CDR3 protein. This sample yields more than 400,000 distinct CDR3 sequences, of which 26% are seen a single time; roughly 13% belongs to the top ten. Sequencing was done on a sample of PBMCs. These TCRs come from a human donor in good health (CMV status not recorded). Some clones in this sample may be carry-over from other donors' samples.

This clonotype turned up a few times. The rearrangement uses TRBV12-3 or TRBV12-4 and TRBJ2-7; no firm D call. The CDR3 length is 12 residues. Trimming took off 3 bases at V and 4 bases at J, with 7 bases between the two ends. CDR3 protein: CASSFPPYEQYV. DNA of the CDR3: TGTGCCAGCAGTTTTCCCCCATACGAGCAGTACGTC.

This clonotype has more than one count but fewer than ten. The chain joins TRBV11-2 to TRBJ2-7, with D hard to call. V lost 1 base to trimming and J lost 1 base, with 8 bases between them. The germline gives CDR1 SGHAT, CDR2 FQNNGV. The CDR3 consists of 14 residues. The CDR3 coding sequence is TGTGCCAGCAGCTTAGGGGGAACATCCTACGAGCAGTACGTC. It yields the protein CASSLGGTSYEQYV.

The rearrangement joins TRBV27 to TRBJ2-6; weak D call: TRBD1 (5 bases). The CDR3 runs to 14 residues. CDR1 and CDR2 (germline): MNHEY, SMNVEV (reference sequence). V lost 2 bases, J lost 10 bases, and 12 bases lay in between. The CDR3 spells CASSLQGSVNVLTF. The CDR3 coding sequence is TGTGCCAGCAGTTTACAGGGTTCCGTAAACGTCCTGACTTTC.

This clonotype was detected a few times. This sequence joins TRBV29-1 and TRBJ2-2; 7 nucleotides agree with TRBD2. The germline V gene encodes CDR1 SQVTM and CDR2 ANQGSEA. This CDR3 contains 14 residues. V was clipped by 8 bases and J by 0 bases; unmatched bases: 6. CDR3 amino acids: CSFRGGSNTGELFF. Here the CDR3 DNA reads TGCAGCTTCCGCGGGGGTTCGAACACCGGGGAGCTGTTTTTT.

The chain uses TRBV20-1 and TRBJ2-2; possible D gene TRBD1, 6 bases. This CDR3 is 14 amino acids long. Germline V CDR1 and CDR2: DFQATT, SNEGSKA (reference sequence). V lost 5 bases and J lost 4, with 14 bases in between. The CDR3 DNA is TGCAGTGCTGTACAGGGAATCACCACCGGGGAGCTGTTTTTT. This codes for CSAVQGITTGELFF.

This clonotype occurred a few times. The gene calls are TRBV7-2 and TRBJ2-1, with D hard to call. This CDR3 has 14 residues. CDR1 and CDR2 (germline): SGHTA, FQGNSA. V lost 2 bases to trimming and J lost 7 bases, with 12 bases between them. The CDR3 is CASSLFPWWNEQFF. CDR3 DNA: TGTGCCAGCAGCTTATTCCCATGGTGGAATGAGCAGTTCTTC.

This clonotype was counted between two and nine times. The rearrangement uses TRBV30 and TRBJ2-3; 7 bases agree with TRBD2. After removal of 0 bases from V and 0 bases from J, the junction contained 3 bases not matched to a gene. Germline CDR1 and CDR2: GTSNPN and SVGIG (reference sequence). The CDR3 has 15 residues. The CDR3 DNA sequence: TGTGCCTGGAGTGTACGGCGGGGGAGCACAGATACGCAGTATTTT. Translation: CAWSVRRGSTDTQYF.